This T cell receptor beta chain was retrieved from a study of OX40 agonist ivuxolimab in advanced cancers. This clone was recorded only once. The CDR3 length is 12 residues. CDR1 and CDR2 (germline): MNHEY, SMNVEV (reference sequence). V gave up 4 bases and J gave up 2 bases, with 6 bases separating them. Produced via immunoSEQ multiplex PCR; TCRdb's table is partial and in-frame only. The sample gives some 64,000 clones, around 90% of which show up once; about 0.58% is in the top ten. This clonotype originated in an adult with an advanced solid tumor such as melanoma, head and neck, liver or kidney cancer. This chain uses TRBV27 with TRBJ2-7; D gene unclear. The source material was CD4+ or CD8+ T cells sorted from blood, sampled in a trial of the OX40 agonist ivuxolimab. CDR3 sequence: CASSSTPYEQYF. DNA of the CDR3: TGTGCCAGCAGTTCCACCCCCTACGAGCAGTACTTC.